This T cell receptor beta chain was found in a study of vaccination and CD4 T cells after COVID-19. This clonotype was seen more than once but under ten times. Antigen specificity is unknown. Study results and limitations: Convalescent patients had a median roughly 86% of post-vaccine SARS-CoV-2-reactive clones that were detected only after vaccination, not before it.

V was pared by 0 bases and J by 10 bases, with 12 bases between. The germline V gene encodes CDR1 MNHEY and CDR2 SVGAGI. CDR3 size: 13 residues. Cultured CD4+ T-cell DNA underwent Oncomine TCR Beta short-read sequencing. Via MiXCR, TCRdb re-called the PCR reads, giving one row per CDR3 protein. The sample holds 4,800 or so distinct CDR3 sequences; around 25% are singletons and the top ten take approximately 25%. Regarding treatment: roughly 10-day PBMC culture with coronavirus spike peptide pools or control peptides (ViraFEST assay). Sequencing used CD4+ T cells from blood, cultured in vitro, obtained after SARS-CoV-2 vaccination. The TCR was taken from a human donor who had recovered from COVID-19. This chain joins TRBV6-5 and TRBJ2-5, with D perhaps matching TRBD1 (6 bases). CDR3 region: CASSYSTGLIQYF. In DNA, the CDR3 is TGTGCCAGCAGTTACTCTACAGGGTTGATCCAGTACTTC.